These T cell receptor beta chains were read from a single sample in a study of cytomegalovirus exposure and HLA in healthy donors. TCRdb keeps only in-frame clones here, not all; method: immunoSEQ multiplex PCR. The sample has around 110,000 clones; around 77% are singletons. Input material: PBMCs. The source is a male donor in good health and CMV-seronegative. Both conserved end residues are part of each CDR3. The D gene is left open where the match is weak. Clone size is not always given. Where it is, it says once, few, many or a class for expanded clones.

clone_size | j_call | d_call | cdr3_length | v_call | cdr3_nt | cdr3_aa
NA | TRBJ2-7 | TRBD1 | 13 | TRBV29-1 | TGCAGCGTTGGGGCAGGGGGATCCGTCGAGCAGTACTTC | CSVGAGGSVEQYF
NA | TRBJ2-3 | NA | 15 | TRBV11-2 | TGTGCCAGCAGCTCGACGGGATTTGGCACAGATACGCAGTATTTT | CASSSTGFGTDTQYF
once | TRBJ1-5 | NA | 16 | TRBV28 | TGTGCCAGCAGGGAGGAGGGGAGAAGTAAGAATCAGCCCCAGCATTTT | CASREEGRSKNQPQHF
NA | TRBJ1-1 | NA | 13 | TRBV7-9 | TGTGCCAGCAGCTTAGAAGGAGGGACTGAAGCTTTCTTT | CASSLEGGTEAFF
NA | TRBJ1-3 | NA | 16 | TRBV19 | TGTGCCAGTAGTATACCCTCCGGACAGCCCGGAAACACCATATATTTT | CASSIPSGQPGNTIYF
NA | TRBJ1-5 | NA | 15 | TRBV28 | TGTGCCAGCAGAAATCCGGACAATAGCAATCAGCCCCAGCATTTT | CASRNPDNSNQPQHF
NA | TRBJ1-3 | NA | 14 | TRBV15 | TGTGCCACCAGAGGTTCGCAGGGCGGAAACACCATATATTTT | CATRGSQGGNTIYF
NA | TRBJ2-7 | NA | 13 | TRBV18 | TGTGCCAGCTCACCACCGGGGCCCTACGAGCAGTACTTC | CASSPPGPYEQYF
NA | TRBJ1-1 | NA | 15 | TRBV11-2 | TGTGCCAGCAGCTCAGACGGTAGAACCGAAACTCGAGCTTTCTTT | CASSSDGRTETRAFF
NA | TRBJ2-5 | NA | 13 | TRBV18 | TGTGCCAGCTCACGCGATGCCCAAGAGACCCAGTACTTC | CASSRDAQETQYF
NA | TRBJ2-1 | NA | 14 | TRBV2 | TGTGCCAGCACTCGGGAGAATAGGCCGAATGAGCAGTTCTTC | CASTRENRPNEQFF
NA | TRBJ2-1 | NA | 13 | TRBV6-1 | TGTGCCAGCAGTGGGACAGACTACAATGAGCAGTTCTTC | CASSGTDYNEQFF
NA | TRBJ1-2 | NA | 15 | TRBV27 | TGTGCCAGCAGTTTTAGTCCCAGCGCTAACTATGGCTACACCTTC | CASSFSPSANYGYTF
NA | TRBJ2-5 | NA | 12 | TRBV10-3 | TGTGCCATCAGTGCCTCCGAAGAGACCCAGTACTTC | CAISASEETQYF
NA | TRBJ2-7 | TRBD1 | 15 | TRBV4-1 | TGCGCCAGCAGCCAAGATGACAGGGGAGGATACGAGCAGTACTTC | CASSQDDRGGYEQYF
NA | TRBJ2-7 | TRBD2 | 17 | TRBV28 | TGTGCCAGCACCGCCGGGACTAGCGGCGGTTTGGGCGTTAAGCAGTACTTC | CASTAGTSGGLGVKQYF
NA | TRBJ1-3 | NA | 13 | TRBV5-4 | TGTGCCAGCAGCTCGCAGGGGGGAAACACCATATATTTT | CASSSQGGNTIYF
NA | TRBJ2-5 | NA | 12 | TRBV19 | TGTGCCAGTAGAGACAGGCGAGAGACCCAGTACTTC | CASRDRRETQYF
NA | TRBJ2-5 | TRBD2 | 15 | TRBV7-2 | TGTGCCAGCAGTCTCACGGGGGGGATCCAAGAGACCCAGTACTTC | CASSLTGGIQETQYF
NA | TRBJ1-4 | NA | 16 | TRBV18 | TGTGCCAGCTCACCACCTTTGGGGCTAACTAATGAAAAACTGTTTTTT | CASSPPLGLTNEKLFF
NA | TRBJ1-1 | NA | 15 | TRBV15 | TGTGCCACCAGCAGAGATATAATGGCGAACACTGAAGCTTTCTTT | CATSRDIMANTEAFF
few | TRBJ2-7 | TRBD1 | 16 | TRBV5-1 | TGCGCCAGCAGCTTGGGGCGGGGGACAGGGGGCTACGAGCAGTACTTC | CASSLGRGTGGYEQYF
NA | TRBJ1-2 | TRBD1 | 15 | TRBV7-9 | TGTGCCAGCAGCCCCGGACAGGGGTCGGGCTATGGCTACACCTTC | CASSPGQGSGYGYTF
few | TRBJ2-6 | NA | 13 | TRBV27 | TGTGCCAGCAACAGGGCTGGGGCCAACGTCCTGACTTTC | CASNRAGANVLTF
NA | TRBJ1-1 | TRBD1 | 13 | TRBV28 | TGTGCCACCAAACAGGGGATCAGGACTGAAGCTTTCTTT | CATKQGIRTEAFF
NA | TRBJ1-4 | NA | 14 | TRBV7-2 | TGTGCCAGCAGCCAGAGCGGGGGACGAGAAAAACTGTTTTTT | CASSQSGGREKLFF
NA | TRBJ1-4 | TRBD1 | 15 | TRBV30 | TGTGCCTGGCTGGGCCGGACAGGGATGCATGAAAAACTGTTTTTT | CAWLGRTGMHEKLFF
NA | TRBJ2-7 | NA | 13 | TRBV18 | TGTGCCAGCTCGCAATTAGAATCGGTCGAGCAGTACTTC | CASSQLESVEQYF
NA | TRBJ2-3 | NA | 16 | TRBV21-1 | TGTGCCAGCAGCAAAGAGGACAGGGGTGGCACAGATACGCAGTATTTT | CASSKEDRGGTDTQYF
once | TRBJ2-1 | TRBD2 | 16 | TRBV28 | TGTGCCAGCAGTTTACTAGCGGGAGCGACTTACAATGAGCAGTTCTTC | CASSLLAGATYNEQFF
NA | TRBJ2-7 | NA | 14 | TRBV6-5 | TGTGCCAGCAGTCCCAGCGGGCCCCTCTACGAGCAGTACTTC | CASSPSGPLYEQYF
NA | TRBJ1-5 | TRBD1 | 15 | TRBV19 | TGTGCCAGTAGTATACCTGACAGGGAGAATCAGCCCCAGCATTTT | CASSIPDRENQPQHF
NA | TRBJ2-7 | TRBD1 | 16 | TRBV6-6 | TGTGCCAGCAGTTTCCCCCCGGGACAGCCCAACTACGAGCAGTACTTC | CASSFPPGQPNYEQYF
NA | TRBJ1-2 | NA | 12 | TRBV28 | TGTGCCAGCAGTGGAGAAAACTATGGCTACACCTTC | CASSGENYGYTF
few | TRBJ1-3 | NA | 13 | TRBV27 | TGTGCCAGCAGCAGGCGCTCTGGAAACACCATATATTTT | CASSRRSGNTIYF
NA | TRBJ1-1 | NA | 17 | TRBV28 | TGTGCCAGCAGTTTATTCCTCGTACGAGGGCGCGGCACTGAAGCTTTCTTT | CASSLFLVRGRGTEAFF
NA | TRBJ1-2 | TRBD1 | 16 | TRBV5-1 | TGCGCCAGCAGCTTGGGAGCCCTGGACAGGGGGCCTAGTTACACCTTC | CASSLGALDRGPSYTF
NA | TRBJ2-2 | NA | 17 | TRBV2 | TGTGCCAGCAGTACCATGCCTAGTTCCGCGAACACCGGGGAGCTGTTTTTT | CASSTMPSSANTGELFF
NA | TRBJ1-1 | NA | 13 | TRBV10-1 | TGCGCCAGCAGTGAGTCGGGGGCCGGTGAAGCTTTCTTT | CASSESGAGEAFF
few | TRBJ2-2 | NA | 14 | TRBV6-1 | TGTGCCAGCAGTGGCCCCGACAGTAGCGGGGAGCTGTTTTTT | CASSGPDSSGELFF
NA | TRBJ2-3 | TRBD1 | 14 | TRBV19 | TGTGCCAGTCGATGGACAGGGGGCCCAGATACGCAGTATTTT | CASRWTGGPDTQYF
NA | TRBJ2-1 | TRBD2 | 15 | TRBV25-1 | TGTGCCAGCAGTGCTAGCGGGAGTTCCTACAATGAGCAGTTCTTC | CASSASGSSYNEQFF
NA | TRBJ1-2 | NA | 11 | TRBV29-1 | TGCAGCGTTCGGGGTAACTATGGCTACACCTTC | CSVRGNYGYTF
NA | TRBJ2-1 | TRBD1 | 18 | TRBV7-2 | TGTGCCAGCAGCTTAGCCGGGCCGTGGGACAGGGATGGGGATGAGCAGTTCTTC | CASSLAGPWDRDGDEQFF
few | TRBJ2-7 | TRBD1 | 17 | TRBV7-9 | TGTGCCAGCAGCTTAACCGCAAAACAGGGGGCCGACTACGAGCAGTACTTC | CASSLTAKQGADYEQYF
NA | TRBJ2-7 | TRBD2 | 15 | TRBV13 | TGTGCCAGCAGTAATAAGCGGGAGGTATCCTACGAGCAGTACTTC | CASSNKREVSYEQYF
NA | TRBJ1-4 | TRBD1 | 14 | TRBV30 | TGTGCCTGGAGCCCACAGGGGCGATATCGTGAACTGTTTTTT | CAWSPQGRYRELFF
NA | TRBJ1-2 | NA | 16 | TRBV28 | TGTGCCAGCAGTTTACAGTCGGAGCTTTTAAACTATGGCTACACCTTC | CASSLQSELLNYGYTF
NA | TRBJ2-7 | NA | 15 | TRBV28 | TGTGCCAGCAGTTTAGGTGGGGCTATCTCCTACGAGCAGTACTTC | CASSLGGAISYEQYF
NA | TRBJ1-3 | NA | 14 | TRBV7-2 | TGTGCCAGCATCGCGGGCTCCCTGGGAAACACCATATATTTT | CASIAGSLGNTIYF
NA | TRBJ2-7 | NA | 16 | TRBV28 | TGTGCCAGCAGTTCCAGGATCGAGAATTTGTCCTACGAGCAGTACTTC | CASSSRIENLSYEQYF
NA | TRBJ2-7 | NA | 13 | TRBV5-4 | TGTGCCAGCAGTCGCGGGCCGAGCTACGAGCAGTACTTC | CASSRGPSYEQYF
NA | TRBJ1-3 | NA | 14 | TRBV6-5 | TGTGCCAGCAGTTACGAGGCGGGGGGAAACACCATATATTTT | CASSYEAGGNTIYF
few | TRBJ2-7 | TRBD1 | 17 | TRBV4-1 | TGCGCCAGCAGCCCCCGAGGAGGACAGGGGGGTCCCTACGAGCAGTACTTC | CASSPRGGQGGPYEQYF
few | TRBJ1-3 | NA | 13 | TRBV9 | TGTGCCAGCAGCGTAGCTTCCGGAAACACCATATATTTT | CASSVASGNTIYF
NA | TRBJ2-3 | TRBD1 | 13 | TRBV7-2 | TGTGCCAGCAGCCTTTCGACAGGGGATACGCAGTATTTT | CASSLSTGDTQYF
NA | TRBJ2-1 | TRBD2 | 14 | TRBV7-2 | TGTGCCAGCTACTGGGGGAGGGGTTACAATGAGCAGTTCTTC | CASYWGRGYNEQFF